This is a list of T cell receptor beta chains from one sample in a study of graft-versus-host responses after intestinal transplantation. The antigens these receptors bind are not known. Produced via immunoSEQ multiplex PCR; TCRdb's table is partial and in-frame only. The sample holds 90,000 to 95,000 clones, roughly 91% seen once. Sequencing used unstimulated CD8+ T cells sorted from spleen or lymph node cells, obtained before intestinal transplant. The receptor source for this set is a human donor who received an intestinal transplant. Both conserved end residues are trimmed from each CDR3. The D gene is left open where the match is weak.

j_call d_call v_call cdr3_aa
TRBJ1-1 - TRBV9 ASSALNTEAF
TRBJ1-6 - TRBV18 ASSPGVAGRANSPLH
TRBJ2-3 - TRBV29-1 SVVWQGGGDTQY
TRBJ2-5 TRBD1 TRBV9 ASSQGEETQY
TRBJ1-2 - TRBV28 ASSSPPVDDGYT
TRBJ1-4 TRBD1 TRBV4-1 ASSQSTGSYEKLF
TRBJ1-4 TRBD1 TRBV30 AWSGTGGFRRANEKLF
TRBJ2-7 - TRBV29-1 SVGRDRYYEQY
TRBJ1-2 - TRBV4-1 ASSQVSANYGYT
TRBJ2-5 TRBD2 TRBV2 ASSEEEGGSEETQY
TRBJ2-7 - TRBV30 AWSVFTGNYEQY
TRBJ2-2 TRBD2 TRBV9 ASSAWTRPGELF
TRBJ2-3 - TRBV4-3 ASSQDNVLGHTDTQY
TRBJ1-5 - TRBV12-5 ASGIESNQPQH
TRBJ1-1 - TRBV7-2 ASSLVVAGVAF
TRBJ2-7 TRBD2 TRBV2 ASSGTSGRIYEQY
TRBJ2-1 TRBD1 TRBV6-1 ASSEKFPRGQSVYNEQF
TRBJ2-7 TRBD1 TRBV5-4 ASSSTGYEQY
TRBJ2-1 TRBD2 TRBV7-9 ASSLVSGGVNEQF
TRBJ2-4 TRBD2 TRBV5-6 ASSPWTSTNIQY
TRBJ2-1 - TRBV4-1 ASSQEPGDEQF
TRBJ2-3 - TRBV11-3 ASSLSYRATDTQY
TRBJ2-3 - TRBV5-4 ASSFGGLTDTQY
TRBJ2-7 TRBD2 TRBV2 ASIQGGNEQY
TRBJ2-7 - TRBV2 ASDSRQAHSYEQY
TRBJ1-5 - TRBV6-1 ASSEVSGQPQH
TRBJ1-2 TRBD1 TRBV19 ASSIDSTGAVDGYT
TRBJ1-1 - TRBV7-8 ASSLLGRPYTEAF
TRBJ1-1 - TRBV7-6 ASSLQMNTEAF
TRBJ2-7 - TRBV4-1 ASSLLQAYDYEQY